This TCR beta chain emerged from a study of blood T cell repertoires in COVID-19. V lost 5 bases, J lost 2 bases, and 6 bases stayed unmatched. CDR1 is SGHVS and CDR2 is FQNEAQ in the germline V gene. There are 14 residues in the CDR3. The table came from immunoSEQ multiplex PCR; TCRdb's copy has only in-frame clones and leaves some out. This sample has around 120,000 clones, with 90% found just once. Specimen: peripheral blood. The chain uses TRBV7-8 and TRBJ2-7, with TRBD1 identical over 7 bases. This receptor was identified in a woman aged 55-75 years with COVID-19, enrolled during active disease. CDR3 bases: TGTGCCAGCAGCCGCGACAGGGTAGCCTACGAGCAGTACTTC. This translates into CASSRDRVAYEQYF. Supplemented by reference TRBV7-8 and TRBJ2-7, the full variable domain reads GAGVSQSPRYKVAKRGQDVALRCDPISGHVSLFWYQQALGQGPEFLTYFQNEAQLDKSGLPSDRFFAERPEGSVSTLKIQRTQQEDSAVYLCASSRDRVAYEQYFGPGTRLTVT.